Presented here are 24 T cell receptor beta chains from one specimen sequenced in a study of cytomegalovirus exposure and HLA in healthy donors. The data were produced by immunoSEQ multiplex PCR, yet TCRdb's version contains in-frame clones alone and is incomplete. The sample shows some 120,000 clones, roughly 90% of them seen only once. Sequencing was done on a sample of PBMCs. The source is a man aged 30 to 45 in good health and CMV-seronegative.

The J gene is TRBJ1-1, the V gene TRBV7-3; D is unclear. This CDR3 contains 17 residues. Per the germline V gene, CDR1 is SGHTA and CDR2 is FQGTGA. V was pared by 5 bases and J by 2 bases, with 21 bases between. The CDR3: CASSPSPPGMVNTEAFF. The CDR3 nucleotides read TGTGCCAGCAGCCCTTCCCCTCCCGGGATGGTAAACACTGAAGCTTTCTTT.

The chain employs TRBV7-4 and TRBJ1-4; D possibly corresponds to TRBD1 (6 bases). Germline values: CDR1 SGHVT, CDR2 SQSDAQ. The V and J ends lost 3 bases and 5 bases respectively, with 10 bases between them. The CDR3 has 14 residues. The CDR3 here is CASSFGQKNEKLFF. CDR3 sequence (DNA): TGTGCCAGCAGCTTTGGACAGAAGAATGAAAAACTGTTTTTT.

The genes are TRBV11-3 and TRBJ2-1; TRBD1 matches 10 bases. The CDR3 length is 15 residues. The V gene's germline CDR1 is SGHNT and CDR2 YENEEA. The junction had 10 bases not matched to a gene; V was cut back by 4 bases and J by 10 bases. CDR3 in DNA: TGTGCCAGCAGCTCCGTGGGACAGGGGTTTGGGGAGCAGTTCTTC. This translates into CASSSVGQGFGEQFF.

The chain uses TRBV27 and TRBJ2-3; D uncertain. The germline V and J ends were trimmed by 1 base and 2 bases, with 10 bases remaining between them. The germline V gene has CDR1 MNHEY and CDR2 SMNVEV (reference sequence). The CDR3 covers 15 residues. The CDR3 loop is CASSLLSGVTDTQYF. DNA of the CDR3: TGTGCCAGCAGTTTATTATCCGGAGTCACAGATACGCAGTATTTT.

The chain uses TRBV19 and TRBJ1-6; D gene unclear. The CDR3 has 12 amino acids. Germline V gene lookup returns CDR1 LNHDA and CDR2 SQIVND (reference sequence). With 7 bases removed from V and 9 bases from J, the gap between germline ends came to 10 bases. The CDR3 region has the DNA TGTGCCAGTACAGGTTTTGGTTCACCCCTCCACTTT. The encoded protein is CASTGFGSPLHF.

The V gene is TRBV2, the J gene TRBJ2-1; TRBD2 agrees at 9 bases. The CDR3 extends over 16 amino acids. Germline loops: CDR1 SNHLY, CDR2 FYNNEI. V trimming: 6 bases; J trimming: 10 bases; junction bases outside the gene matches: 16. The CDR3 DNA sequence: TGTGCCAGCAGAGCCGGGACTAGCCGATCCTCGGGCGAGCAGTTCTTC. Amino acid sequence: CASRAGTSRSSGEQFF.

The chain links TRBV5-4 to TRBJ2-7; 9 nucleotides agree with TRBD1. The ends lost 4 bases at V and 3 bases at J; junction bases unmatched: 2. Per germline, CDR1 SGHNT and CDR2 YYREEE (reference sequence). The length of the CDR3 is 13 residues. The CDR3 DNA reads TGTGCCAGCAGCCTGGACAGGGGCTACGAGCAGTACTTC. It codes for CASSLDRGYEQYF.

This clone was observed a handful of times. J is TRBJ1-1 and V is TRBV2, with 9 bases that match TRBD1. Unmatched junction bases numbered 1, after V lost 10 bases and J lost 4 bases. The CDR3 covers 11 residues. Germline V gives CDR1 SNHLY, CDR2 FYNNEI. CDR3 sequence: CAKGQGTEAFF. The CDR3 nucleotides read TGTGCCAAGGGACAGGGCACTGAAGCTTTCTTT.

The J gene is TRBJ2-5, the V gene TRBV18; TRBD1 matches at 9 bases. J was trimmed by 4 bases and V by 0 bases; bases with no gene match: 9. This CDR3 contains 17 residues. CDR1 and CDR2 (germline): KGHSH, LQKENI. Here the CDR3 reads CASSPPLGQGAAETQYF. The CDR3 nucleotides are TGTGCCAGCTCACCACCCTTGGGACAGGGCGCAGCAGAGACCCAGTACTTC.

The DNA of the CDR3 is TGTGCCAGCTCACTTAGCGTTTCCTCTGGAAACACCATATATTTT. Translated, it gives CASSLSVSSGNTIYF. The chain has TRBV18 and TRBJ1-3, with D unclear. Trimming pared 4 bases from V and 0 bases from J, leaving 10 bases between. The CDR3 covers 15 residues. Germline V gives CDR1 KGHSH, CDR2 LQKENI.

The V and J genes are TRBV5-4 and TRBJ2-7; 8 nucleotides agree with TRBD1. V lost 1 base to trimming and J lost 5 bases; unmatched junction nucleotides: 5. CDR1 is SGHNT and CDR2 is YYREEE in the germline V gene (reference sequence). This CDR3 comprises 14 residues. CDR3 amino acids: CASSLRTGRDEQYF. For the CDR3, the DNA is TGTGCCAGCAGCTTGAGGACAGGGCGCGACGAGCAGTACTTC.

The CDR3 spells CASSSYRGDQPQHF. Written as DNA, the CDR3 is TGTGCCAGCAGTTCCTACAGGGGAGACCAGCCCCAGCATTTT. The chain is built from TRBV27 and TRBJ1-5, with 7 bases identical to TRBD1. This CDR3 is built from 14 residues. Germline loops: CDR1 MNHEY, CDR2 SMNVEV (reference sequence). V lost 4 bases and J lost 7; bases outside the gene matches: 7.

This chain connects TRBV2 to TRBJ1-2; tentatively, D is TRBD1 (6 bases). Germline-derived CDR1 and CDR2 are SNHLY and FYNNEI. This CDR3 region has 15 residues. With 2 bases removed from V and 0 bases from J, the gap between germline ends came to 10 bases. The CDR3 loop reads CASSERTATNYGYTF. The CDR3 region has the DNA TGTGCCAGCAGTGAACGGACAGCTACTAACTATGGCTACACCTTC.

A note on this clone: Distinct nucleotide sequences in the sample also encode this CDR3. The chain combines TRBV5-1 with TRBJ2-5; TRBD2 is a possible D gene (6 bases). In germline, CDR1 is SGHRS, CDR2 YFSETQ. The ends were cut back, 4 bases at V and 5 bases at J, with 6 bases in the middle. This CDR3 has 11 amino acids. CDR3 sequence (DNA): TGCGCCAGCAGCCGGGGGGAGACCCAGTACTTC. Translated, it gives CASSRGETQYF.

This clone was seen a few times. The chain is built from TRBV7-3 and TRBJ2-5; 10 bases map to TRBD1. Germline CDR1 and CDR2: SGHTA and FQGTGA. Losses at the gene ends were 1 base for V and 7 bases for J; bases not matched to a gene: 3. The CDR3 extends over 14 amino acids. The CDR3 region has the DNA TGTGCCAGCAGCTTAAGGGACAGGGGAGGGACCCAGTACTTC. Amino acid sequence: CASSLRDRGGTQYF.

The CDR3 sequence is CSVGIDRGGQFF. The CDR3 nucleotides read TGCAGCGTAGGTATCGACAGGGGAGGGCAGTTCTTC. The J gene is TRBJ2-1, the V gene TRBV29-1, with 8 bases fitting TRBD1. With V trimmed by 6 bases and J by 12 bases, 10 bases remained unmatched. The CDR3 has 12 residues. Germline V lookup: CDR1 SQVTM, CDR2 ANQGSEA.

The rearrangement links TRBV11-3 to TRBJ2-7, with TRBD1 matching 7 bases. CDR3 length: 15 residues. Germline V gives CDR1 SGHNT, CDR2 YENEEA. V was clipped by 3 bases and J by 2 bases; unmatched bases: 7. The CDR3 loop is CASSFATGTAYEQYF. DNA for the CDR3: TGTGCCAGCAGCTTCGCAACCGGGACAGCCTACGAGCAGTACTTC.

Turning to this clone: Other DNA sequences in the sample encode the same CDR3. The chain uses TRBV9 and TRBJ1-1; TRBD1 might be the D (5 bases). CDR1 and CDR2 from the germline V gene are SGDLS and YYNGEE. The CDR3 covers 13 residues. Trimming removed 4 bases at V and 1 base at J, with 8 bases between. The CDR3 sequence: CASSQGRNTEAFF. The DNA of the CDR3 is TGTGCCAGCAGCCAGGGTAGGAACACTGAAGCTTTCTTT.

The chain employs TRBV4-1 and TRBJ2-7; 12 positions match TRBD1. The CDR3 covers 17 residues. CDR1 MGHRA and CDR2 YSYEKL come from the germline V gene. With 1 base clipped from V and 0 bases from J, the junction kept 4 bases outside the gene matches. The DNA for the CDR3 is TGCGCCAGCAGCCAAGTTTGGGGACAGGGGGCCTCCTACGAGCAGTACTTC. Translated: CASSQVWGQGASYEQYF.

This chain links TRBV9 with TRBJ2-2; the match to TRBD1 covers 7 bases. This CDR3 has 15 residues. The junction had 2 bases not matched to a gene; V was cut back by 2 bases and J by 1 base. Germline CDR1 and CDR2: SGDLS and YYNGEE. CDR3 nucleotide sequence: TGTGCCAGCAGCGTCCGGGACAGGAACACCGGGGAGCTGTTTTTT. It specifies CASSVRDRNTGELFF. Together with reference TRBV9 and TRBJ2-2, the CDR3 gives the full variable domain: DSGVTQTPKHLITATGQRVTLRCSPRSGDLSVYWYQQSLDQGLQFLIQYYNGEERAKGNILERFSAQQFPDLHSELNLSSLELGDSALYFCASSVRDRNTGELFFGEGSRLTVL.

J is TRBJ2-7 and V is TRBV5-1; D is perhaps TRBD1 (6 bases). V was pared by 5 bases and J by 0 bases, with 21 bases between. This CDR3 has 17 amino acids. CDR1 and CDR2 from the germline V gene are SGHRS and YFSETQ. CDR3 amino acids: CASRGADGQRPSYEQYF. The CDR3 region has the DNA TGCGCCAGCAGGGGTGCGGACGGACAGCGTCCCTCCTACGAGCAGTACTTC.

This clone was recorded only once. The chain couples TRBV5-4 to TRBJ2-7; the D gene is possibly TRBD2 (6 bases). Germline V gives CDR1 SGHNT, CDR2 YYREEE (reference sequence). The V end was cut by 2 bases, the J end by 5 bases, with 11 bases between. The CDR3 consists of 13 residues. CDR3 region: CASSLGGADEQYF. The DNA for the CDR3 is TGTGCCAGCAGCTTAGGAGGGGCGGACGAGCAGTACTTC.

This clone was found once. The CDR3: CASREGREEETQYF. Written as DNA, the CDR3 is TGTGCCAGCAGGGAGGGCCGGGAAGAAGAGACCCAGTACTTC. The rearrangement links TRBV11-2 to TRBJ2-5; tentatively, D is TRBD2 (6 bases). In germline, CDR1 is SGHAT, CDR2 FQNNGV. This CDR3 has 14 residues. Trimming stripped 6 bases from V and 3 bases from J, with 14 bases between.

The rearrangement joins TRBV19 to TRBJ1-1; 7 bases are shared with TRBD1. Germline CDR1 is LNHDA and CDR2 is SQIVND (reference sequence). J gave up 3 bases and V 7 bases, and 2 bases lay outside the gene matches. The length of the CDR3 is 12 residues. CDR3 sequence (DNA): TGTGCCAGTACTAGGGGGCACACTGAAGCTTTCTTT. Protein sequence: CASTRGHTEAFF.